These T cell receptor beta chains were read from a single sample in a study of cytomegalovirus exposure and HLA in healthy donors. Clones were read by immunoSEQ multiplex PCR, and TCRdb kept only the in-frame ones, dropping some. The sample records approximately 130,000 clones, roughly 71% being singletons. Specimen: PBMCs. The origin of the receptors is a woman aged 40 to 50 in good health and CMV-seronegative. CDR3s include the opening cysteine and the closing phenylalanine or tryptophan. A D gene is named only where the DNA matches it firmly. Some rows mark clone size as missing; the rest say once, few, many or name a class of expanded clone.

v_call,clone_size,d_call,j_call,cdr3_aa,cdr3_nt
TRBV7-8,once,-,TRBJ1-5,CASSFRDNQPQHF,TGTGCCAGCAGCTTTCGGGACAATCAGCCCCAGCATTTT
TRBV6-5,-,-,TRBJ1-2,CASSYSRGGSYGYTF,TGTGCCAGCAGTTACTCGAGGGGGGGATCCTATGGCTACACCTTC
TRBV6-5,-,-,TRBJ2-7,CASSPRQLYEQYF,TGTGCCAGCAGCCCAAGACAGCTATACGAGCAGTACTTC
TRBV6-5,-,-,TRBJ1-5,CANKNPGYNQPQHF,TGTGCCAACAAAAACCCAGGGTACAATCAGCCCCAGCATTTT
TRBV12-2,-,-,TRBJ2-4,CASRLRGTRTGVRPAKNIQYF,TGTGCAAGTCGCTTAAGGGGGACTAGGACGGGGGTCCGGCCAGCCAAAAACATTCAGTACTTC
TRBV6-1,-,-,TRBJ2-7,CASSEARDEQYF,TGTGCCAGCAGTGAAGCCAGGGACGAGCAGTACTTC
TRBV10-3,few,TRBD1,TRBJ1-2,CAISPGQVGYGYTF,TGTGCCATCAGCCCAGGACAGGTCGGATATGGCTACACCTTC
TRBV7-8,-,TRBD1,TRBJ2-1,CASSFPQGPRGNEQFF,TGTGCCAGCAGCTTTCCACAGGGGCCACGGGGCAATGAGCAGTTCTTC
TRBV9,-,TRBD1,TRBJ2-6,CASSRGQGAGGANVLTF,TGTGCCAGCAGCCGGGGGCAGGGGGCTGGTGGGGCCAACGTCCTGACTTTC
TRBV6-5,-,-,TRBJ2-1,CASSTGWNEQFF,TGTGCCAGCAGTACAGGGTGGAATGAGCAGTTCTTC
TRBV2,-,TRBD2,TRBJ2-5,CASYLGGGGTQYF,TGTGCCAGCTATTTAGGCGGGGGGGGGACCCAGTACTTC
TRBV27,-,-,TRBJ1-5,CASSLSGGALVQPQHF,TGTGCCAGCAGTTTATCGGGGGGGGCGCTGGTTCAGCCCCAGCATTTT
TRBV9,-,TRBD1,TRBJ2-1,CASSVGRTGWSYNEQFF,TGTGCCAGCAGCGTAGGGAGGACAGGGTGGAGCTACAATGAGCAGTTCTTC
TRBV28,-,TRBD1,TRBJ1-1,CASSPRGTGRGSAFF,TGTGCCAGCAGTCCAAGAGGGACAGGGAGGGGGTCGGCTTTCTTT
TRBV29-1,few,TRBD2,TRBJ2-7,CSVVLRGAYEQYF,TGCAGCGTTGTCTTGCGGGGGGCCTACGAGCAGTACTTC
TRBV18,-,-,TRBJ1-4,CASSPYATNEKLFF,TGTGCCAGCTCACCATATGCAACTAATGAAAAACTGTTTTTT
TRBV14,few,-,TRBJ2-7,CASSQLSVYEQYF,TGTGCCAGCAGCCAATTATCGGTCTACGAGCAGTACTTC
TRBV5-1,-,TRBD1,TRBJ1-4,CASSFTGEGTSEKLFF,TGCGCCAGCAGCTTTACAGGGGAAGGAACGAGCGAAAAACTGTTTTTT
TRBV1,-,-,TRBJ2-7,CTSSFTSGEYEQYF,TGCACCAGCAGCTTTACTAGCGGGGAGTACGAGCAGTACTTC
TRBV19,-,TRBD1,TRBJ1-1,CATWAQGGTEAFF,TGTGCCACCTGGGCCCAGGGGGGCACTGAAGCTTTCTTT
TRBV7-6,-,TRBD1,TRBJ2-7,CASSLADRFYEQYF,TGTGCCAGCAGCTTAGCGGACAGGTTCTACGAGCAGTACTTC
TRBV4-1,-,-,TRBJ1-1,CASSQGWGGRETEAFF,TGCGCCAGCAGCCAAGGATGGGGGGGGCGAGAGACTGAAGCTTTCTTT
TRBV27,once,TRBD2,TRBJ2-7,CASSLGRGELYYEQYF,TGTGCCAGCAGTTTAGGGCGGGGGGAGCTATACTACGAGCAGTACTTC
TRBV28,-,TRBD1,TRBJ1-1,CASITPGQGKNTEAFF,TGTGCCAGCATTACCCCGGGACAGGGGAAGAACACTGAAGCTTTCTTT
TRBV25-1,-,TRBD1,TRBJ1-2,CASSEYGTGGGYTF,TGTGCCAGCAGTGAATATGGGACAGGCGGGGGCTACACCTTC
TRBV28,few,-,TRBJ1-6,CASSLLQHTLYNSPLHF,TGTGCCAGCAGTTTATTACAGCATACCCTCTATAATTCACCCCTCCACTTT
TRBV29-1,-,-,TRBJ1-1,CSVERGGGEAFF,TGCAGCGTTGAACGCGGGGGCGGTGAAGCTTTCTTT
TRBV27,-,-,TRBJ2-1,CASSHGQRATHEQFF,TGTGCCAGCAGTCATGGACAGAGGGCTACGCATGAGCAGTTCTTC
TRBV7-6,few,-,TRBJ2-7,CASSRQTTSDEQYF,TGTGCCAGCAGCCGGCAGACTACTTCGGACGAGCAGTACTTC
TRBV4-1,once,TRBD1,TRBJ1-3,CASSLEQDRGSGNTIYF,TGCGCCAGCAGCCTTGAACAGGACAGGGGCTCTGGAAACACCATATATTTT
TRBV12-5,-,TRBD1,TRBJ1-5,CASGRTGVQPQHF,TGTGCTAGTGGCAGGACAGGGGTTCAGCCCCAGCATTTT
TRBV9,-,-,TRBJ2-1,CASSVVEGARNEQFF,TGTGCCAGCAGCGTAGTGGAGGGGGCAAGGAATGAGCAGTTCTTC
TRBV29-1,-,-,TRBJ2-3,CSVLRTDTQYF,TGCAGCGTTTTGAGAACAGATACGCAGTATTTT
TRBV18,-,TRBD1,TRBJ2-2,CASSPYRQGAAGELFF,TGTGCCAGCTCACCGTACAGACAGGGGGCAGCCGGGGAGCTGTTTTTT
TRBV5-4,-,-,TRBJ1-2,CASSFDSLNYGYTF,TGTGCCAGCAGCTTCGACAGCCTCAACTATGGCTACACCTTC
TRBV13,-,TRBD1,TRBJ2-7,CASSGGTGPRYEQYF,TGTGCCAGCAGCGGCGGGACAGGGCCTAGATACGAGCAGTACTTC
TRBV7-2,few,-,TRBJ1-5,CASSLEVNQPQHF,TGTGCCAGCAGCTTGGAGGTAAATCAGCCCCAGCATTTT
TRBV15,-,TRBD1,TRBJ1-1,CATSRDRGLDTEAFF,TGTGCCACCAGCAGAGACAGGGGGCTGGACACTGAAGCTTTCTTT
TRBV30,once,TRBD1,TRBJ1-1,CAWSAPQGYTEAFF,TGTGCCTGGAGTGCCCCACAGGGGTACACTGAAGCTTTCTTT
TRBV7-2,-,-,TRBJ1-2,CASSLAHTNYGYTF,TGTGCCAGCAGCTTAGCACATACTAACTATGGCTACACCTTC
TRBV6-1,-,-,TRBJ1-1,CASSTRTENTEAFF,TGTGCCAGCAGTACTCGGACAGAGAACACTGAAGCTTTCTTT
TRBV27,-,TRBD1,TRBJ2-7,CASGSPDRPTYEQYF,TGTGCCAGCGGTTCCCCGGACAGGCCCACCTACGAGCAGTACTTC
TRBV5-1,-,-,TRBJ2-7,CASSLALTNREQYF,TGCGCCAGCAGCTTGGCCCTGACAAACCGAGAGCAGTACTTC
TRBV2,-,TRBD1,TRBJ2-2,CASSIGTGGTGELFF,TGTGCCAGCAGTATAGGGACAGGGGGGACCGGGGAGCTGTTTTTT
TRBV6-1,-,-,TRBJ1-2,CASSEGGSNYGYTF,TGTGCCAGCAGTGAAGGGGGCAGCAACTATGGCTACACCTTC